This T cell receptor (beta chain) originates from a study of vaccination and CD4 T cells after COVID-19. Germline V CDR1 and CDR2: LNHDA, SQIVND (reference sequence). Trimming removed 6 bases from V and 0 bases from J; junction bases left unmatched: 19. CDR3 length: 21 amino acids. Treatment of the sample: approximately 9-day PBMC culture with coronavirus spike peptide pools or control peptides (ViraFEST assay). Unexposed donor CD4+ T cells predated the COVID-19 pandemic, collected 2011-2018. Cultured CD4+ T-cell DNA underwent Oncomine TCR Beta short-read sequencing. From cultured CD4+ T cells, genomic DNA was extracted. One entry per CDR3 protein, called by TCRdb with MiXCR from the PCR reads. The sample consists of 7,500 to 9,500 distinct CDR3 sequences, less than 35% of them appearing once. As regards this clonotype: Its matching antigen is unknown.

The chain joins TRBV19 to TRBJ2-1; 11 bases align to TRBD2. This sequence originates from a human donor in good health. The sequenced sample consisted of CD4+ T cells from blood, cultured in vitro. DNA of the CDR3: TGTGCCAGTAGAAAAGCCTCCCCGGGACTAGCGGCCCTGAGCTCCTACAATGAGCAGTTCTTC. It encodes CASRKASPGLAALSSYNEQFF.